Listed below are T cell receptor beta chains from one sample, sequenced in a study of cytomegalovirus exposure and HLA in healthy donors. Repertoires were generated with immunoSEQ multiplex PCR, while TCRdb's copy carries only in-frame clones and drops some. Here the sample spans roughly 86,000 clones, 70% to 85% being singletons. Sequenced: PBMCs. The source is a man aged 55 to 69 in good health and CMV-seronegative. Both conserved end residues are part of each CDR3. A D gene is named only where the DNA matches it firmly. Size is omitted from some rows. Given values are once, few, many or a class for expanded clones.

abundance,d_gene,j_gene,v_gene,CDR3nt,CDR3aa
.,TRBD1,TRBJ2-7,TRBV11-3,TGTGCCAGCAGCCAGGGGGCGAAGTACGAGCAGTACTTC,CASSQGAKYEQYF
once,.,TRBJ1-1,TRBV9,TGTGCCAGCAACCTAGGTGGAAACACTGAAGCTTTCTTT,CASNLGGNTEAFF
.,TRBD2,TRBJ2-3,TRBV5-1,TGCGCCAGCAGCTTACTAGCGGGAGAGGGCACAGATACGCAGTATTTT,CASSLLAGEGTDTQYF
.,.,TRBJ2-5,TRBV16,TGTGCCAGCAGCGCCTCAGGGTCCTGGGAGACCCAGTACTTC,CASSASGSWETQYF
.,.,TRBJ2-7,TRBV5-6,TGTGCCAGCAGCGAGGAGCGAGGCGAGCAGTACTTC,CASSEERGEQYF
.,TRBD1,TRBJ2-7,TRBV19,TGTGCCAGTAGTCCGGGGACAGGGACCTACGAGCAGTACTTC,CASSPGTGTYEQYF
.,TRBD1,TRBJ1-4,TRBV6-1,TGTGCCAGCAGGGATGACAGGGGCAATGAAAAACTGTTTTTT,CASRDDRGNEKLFF
.,TRBD1,TRBJ1-3,TRBV6-1,TGTGCCAGCAGGGACACAGGGGACCCTGGAAACACCATATATTTT,CASRDTGDPGNTIYF
.,.,TRBJ1-1,TRBV27,TGTGCCAGCAGTCATGGGACAAACACTGAAGCTTTCTTT,CASSHGTNTEAFF
once,TRBD2,TRBJ2-2,TRBV5-6,TGTGCCAGCAGCCGCCCTGGGCGGGAGGCGGGGCCCGGGGAGCTGTTTTTT,CASSRPGREAGPGELFF
once,TRBD1,TRBJ2-1,TRBV5-7,TGTGCCAGCAGCCGAGACAGGGTTACCTACAATGAGCAGTTCTTC,CASSRDRVTYNEQFF
few,TRBD1,TRBJ1-6,TRBV19,TGTGCCAGTAGTATAGGACAGGGGGGAGATGGTTCACCCCTCCACTTT,CASSIGQGGDGSPLHF
.,.,TRBJ1-2,TRBV7-9,TGTGCCAGCAGCTTAACCGACCCGGGTCTCCCATATGGCTACACCTTC,CASSLTDPGLPYGYTF
few,TRBD2,TRBJ2-7,TRBV29-1,TGCAGCGTCAGGACTAGCGGGACCTACGAGCAGTACTTC,CSVRTSGTYEQYF
.,TRBD1,TRBJ1-6,TRBV4-1,TGCGCCAGCAGCCAAGACTCCTCCGGGACAGGGTGGTCACCCCTCCACTTT,CASSQDSSGTGWSPLHF
.,.,TRBJ2-5,TRBV5-6,TGTGCCAGCAGCTTGGGTGGAGTTATCCGAGAGACCCAGTACTTC,CASSLGGVIRETQYF
.,.,TRBJ2-5,TRBV7-8,TGTGCCAGCAGCTTAGTAGGGGACATTGAGACCCAGTACTTC,CASSLVGDIETQYF
.,TRBD2,TRBJ2-1,TRBV5-1,TGCGCCAGCAGCTTCGACGGCACTAGCGGCCTCTACAATGAGCAGTTCTTC,CASSFDGTSGLYNEQFF
.,TRBD2,TRBJ2-2,TRBV29-1,TGCAGCGTTCCGGGACTAGCGGGGGCCAACACCGGGGAGCTGTTTTTT,CSVPGLAGANTGELFF
.,.,TRBJ2-7,TRBV2,TGTGCCAGCAGTCCGTTCCCCACCTCTAACGAGCAGTACTTC,CASSPFPTSNEQYF
.,TRBD2,TRBJ2-3,TRBV25-1,TGTGCCAGCAGTGAATATAGCGGGAGGGAAACAGATACGCAGTATTTT,CASSEYSGRETDTQYF
.,TRBD1,TRBJ1-2,TRBV27,TGTGCCAGCAGTTCAACAGGGGGCTATGGCTACACCTTC,CASSSTGGYGYTF
few,TRBD2,TRBJ2-5,TRBV19,TGTGCCAGTAGTATGGGACTAGCGGGGGGAGAGACCCAGTACTTC,CASSMGLAGGETQYF
.,.,TRBJ1-1,TRBV5-4,TGTGCCAGCAGCTTCGGACGGGGTCGGACTGAAGCTTTCTTT,CASSFGRGRTEAFF
medium-sized,TRBD1,TRBJ1-1,TRBV7-2,TGTGCCAGCAGCTTATTCGGGGACAGGGGGACGATGAACACTGAAGCTTTCTTT,CASSLFGDRGTMNTEAFF
.,TRBD2,TRBJ2-7,TRBV4-2,TGTGCCAGCAGCCAATTCTTAGCGGGGGAATACGAGCAGTACTTC,CASSQFLAGEYEQYF
.,TRBD1,TRBJ1-3,TRBV29-1,TGCAGCGTTACAGGGGGCGTATCTGGAAACACCATATATTTT,CSVTGGVSGNTIYF
few,.,TRBJ2-7,TRBV25-1,TGTGCCAGCAGTGAATACAAGGAGGCGACCGAGCAGTACTTC,CASSEYKEATEQYF
.,.,TRBJ2-3,TRBV6-6,TGTGCCACCCGGGATCTCGCTAGCACAGATACGCAGTATTTT,CATRDLASTDTQYF
.,TRBD1,TRBJ2-2,TRBV7-2,TGTGCCAGCAGCTTAGTACAGGGGGTCCCCGGGGAGCTGTTTTTT,CASSLVQGVPGELFF
.,TRBD1,TRBJ1-2,TRBV13,TGTGCCAGCAGCTTAATGGACAGGGGTGGCTACACCTTC,CASSLMDRGGYTF
.,.,TRBJ2-1,TRBV7-2,TGTGCCAGCAGCGAGGAGACGTACAATGAGCAGTTCTTC,CASSEETYNEQFF
.,.,TRBJ2-2,TRBV25-1,TGTGCCAGCAGTGAAGGCGGGGTTCCGACCGGGGAGCTGTTTTTT,CASSEGGVPTGELFF
.,TRBD2,TRBJ2-7,TRBV29-1,TGCAGCGTCCAAAGACTAGCGGGGGGAGTTTACGAGCAGTACTTC,CSVQRLAGGVYEQYF
.,TRBD2,TRBJ2-3,TRBV5-1,TGCGCCAGCAGCCTCGCGAGCGGGGGAACAGATACGCAGTATTTT,CASSLASGGTDTQYF
few,.,TRBJ1-2,TRBV4-2,TGTGCCAGCAGCCGGCGAGAGGGACACCAAGACGGCTACACCTTC,CASSRREGHQDGYTF
.,.,TRBJ1-5,TRBV7-8,TGTGCCAGCACCCGGGGTGTCAGACAGCCCCAGCATTTT,CASTRGVRQPQHF
.,.,TRBJ2-3,TRBV30,TGTGCCTGGAGTGGACCCAGGGGTTATACGCAGTATTTT,CAWSGPRGYTQYF
.,TRBD2,TRBJ2-3,TRBV4-3,TGCGCCAGCAGCCAGGCCCGGAGCGGGGTAACAGATACGCAGTATTTT,CASSQARSGVTDTQYF
.,TRBD1,TRBJ2-3,TRBV27,TGTGCCAGCAGTTCCCAGGGGGTATTCCCAGATACGCAGTATTTT,CASSSQGVFPDTQYF
.,.,TRBJ2-1,TRBV5-1,TGCGCCAGCAGCTTGGCCGGGGGTTCTGGCTACAATGAGCAGTTCTTC,CASSLAGGSGYNEQFF
few,.,TRBJ1-4,TRBV7-9,TGTGCCAGCAGCCAGGGTGTTCGTGAAAAACTGTTTTTT,CASSQGVREKLFF
few,.,TRBJ1-5,TRBV7-8,TGTGCCAGCAGCTTAGACAGGGCTTATCAGCCCCAGCATTTT,CASSLDRAYQPQHF
.,.,TRBJ2-6,TRBV28,TGTGCCAGCAGTTTATCAGGGCCTATAGTCAACGTCCTGACTTTC,CASSLSGPIVNVLTF
.,TRBD2,TRBJ2-1,TRBV9,TGTGCCAGCAGCGCCAGACTAGCGGGAGGCAATGAGCAGTTCTTC,CASSARLAGGNEQFF
.,TRBD1,TRBJ1-5,TRBV27,TGTGCCAGCAGTTTATTCAGGGGGCAACAGCCCCAGCATTTT,CASSLFRGQQPQHF
once,TRBD2,TRBJ2-1,TRBV4-2,TGTGCCAGCAGCCAAGATCAACAGAGCGGGATAAGCCTCGGTGAGCAGTTCTTC,CASSQDQQSGISLGEQFF
.,TRBD2,TRBJ2-1,TRBV6-5,TGTGCCAGCAGGTCACTAGCGGGGGGGTTTAATGAGCAGTTCTTC,CASRSLAGGFNEQFF
.,.,TRBJ1-4,TRBV7-8,TGTGCCAGCAGCCGACCGGGTTATGAAAAACTGTTTTTT,CASSRPGYEKLFF